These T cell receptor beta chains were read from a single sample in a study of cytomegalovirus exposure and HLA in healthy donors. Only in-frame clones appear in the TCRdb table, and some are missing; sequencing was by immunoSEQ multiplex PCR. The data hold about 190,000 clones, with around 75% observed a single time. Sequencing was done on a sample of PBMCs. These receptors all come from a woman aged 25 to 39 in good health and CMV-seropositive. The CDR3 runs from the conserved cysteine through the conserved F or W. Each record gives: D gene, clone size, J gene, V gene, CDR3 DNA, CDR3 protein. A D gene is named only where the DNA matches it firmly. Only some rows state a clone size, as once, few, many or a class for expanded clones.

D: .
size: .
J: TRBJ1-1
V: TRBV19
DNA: TGTGCCAGTACAGGCCGCGGGGCCTGGGGAGCTTTCTTT
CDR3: CASTGRGAWGAFF

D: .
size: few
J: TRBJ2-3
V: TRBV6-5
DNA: TGTGCCAGCAGTTTCGGGGAGGCAGATACGCAGTATTTT
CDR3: CASSFGEADTQYF

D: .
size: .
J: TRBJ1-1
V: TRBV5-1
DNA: TGCGCCAGCAGCCAACCATCGGGGGTCATGAGGAACACTGAAGCTTTCTTT
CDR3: CASSQPSGVMRNTEAFF

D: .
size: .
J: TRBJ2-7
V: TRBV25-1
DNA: TGTGCCAGCAGTGCCTCGACTAGTCACGAGCAGTACTTC
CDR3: CASSASTSHEQYF

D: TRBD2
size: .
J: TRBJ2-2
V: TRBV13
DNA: TGTGCCAGTTCACGGGGGGGGTCGAACACCGGGGAGCTGTTTTTT
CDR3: CASSRGGSNTGELFF

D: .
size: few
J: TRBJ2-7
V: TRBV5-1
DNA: TGCGCCAGCAGCCCGGAGGGTTACTACGAGCAGTACTTC
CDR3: CASSPEGYYEQYF

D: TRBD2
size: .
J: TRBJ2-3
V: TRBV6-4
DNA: TGTGCCAGCAGTGAGCTAGCGGGATACACAGATACGCAGTATTTT
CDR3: CASSELAGYTDTQYF

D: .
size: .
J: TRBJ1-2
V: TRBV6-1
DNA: TGTGCCAGCACCCCGGGGAGGGACTTACATGGCTACACCTTC
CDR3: CASTPGRDLHGYTF

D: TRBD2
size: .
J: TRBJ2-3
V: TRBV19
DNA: TGTGCCAGTAGAGTAGCGGGGAGCGATACGCAGTATTTT
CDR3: CASRVAGSDTQYF

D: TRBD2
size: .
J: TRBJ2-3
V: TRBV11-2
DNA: TGTGCCAGCAGCCCTGGGGCTAGCGGGTATACGCAGTATTTT
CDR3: CASSPGASGYTQYF

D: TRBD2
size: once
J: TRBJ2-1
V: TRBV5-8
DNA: TGTGCCAGCAGCTTAGCCTTGCGGGAGGGCAATGAGCAGTTCTTC
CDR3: CASSLALREGNEQFF

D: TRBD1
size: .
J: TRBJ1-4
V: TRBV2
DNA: TGTGCCAGCAAGGGGACAGGGTCTGAAAAACTGTTTTTT
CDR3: CASKGTGSEKLFF

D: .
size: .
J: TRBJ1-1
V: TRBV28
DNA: TGTGCCAGCAGTTGGGTAACAGGGTGGACTGAAGCTTTCTTT
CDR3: CASSWVTGWTEAFF

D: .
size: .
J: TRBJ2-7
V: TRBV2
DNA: TGTGCCAGCAGCGGAGACAGCTACGAGCAGTACTTC
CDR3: CASSGDSYEQYF

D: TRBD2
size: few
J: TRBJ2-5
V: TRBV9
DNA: TGTGCCAGCAGCGTAGTAGGTAGCGGGAGTGGGGAGACCCAGTACTTC
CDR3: CASSVVGSGSGETQYF

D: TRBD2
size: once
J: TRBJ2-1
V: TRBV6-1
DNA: TGTGCCAGCAGTCTCGTAGCGGGGGGCCATCGGGAGCAGTTCTTC
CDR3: CASSLVAGGHREQFF

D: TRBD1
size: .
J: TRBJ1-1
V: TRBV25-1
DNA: TGTGCCAGCAGTCCTAGACCAGGGGGCCCTATCGGCACTGAAGCTTTCTTT
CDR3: CASSPRPGGPIGTEAFF

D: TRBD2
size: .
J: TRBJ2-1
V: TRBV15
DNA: TGTGCCACCAGCAGAGCGGGGGAGGGCGATGAGCAGTTCTTC
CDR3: CATSRAGEGDEQFF

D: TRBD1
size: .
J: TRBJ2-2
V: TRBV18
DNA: TGTGCCAGCTCACCTACGACAGGGGGCGAAAGTAGAGGAACCTTAAACACCGGGGAGCTGTTTTTT
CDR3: CASSPTTGGESRGTLNTGELFF

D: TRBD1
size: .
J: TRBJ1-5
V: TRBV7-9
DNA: TGTGCCAGCAGCTTCGGGCAGGGGGTCAATAGCAATCAGCCCCAGCATTTT
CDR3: CASSFGQGVNSNQPQHF

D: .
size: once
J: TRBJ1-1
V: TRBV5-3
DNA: TGTGCCAGAAGCCGACAGGTGAACACTGAAGCTTTCTTT
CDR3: CARSRQVNTEAFF

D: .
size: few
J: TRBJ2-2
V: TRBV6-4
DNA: TGTGCCAGCAGCCCCGGGAGTCTACCAAACACCGGGGAGCTGTTTTTT
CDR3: CASSPGSLPNTGELFF

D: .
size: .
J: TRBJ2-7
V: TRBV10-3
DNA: TGTGCCATCAGTGGAGAGAGGGTTTACGAGCAGTACTTC
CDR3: CAISGERVYEQYF

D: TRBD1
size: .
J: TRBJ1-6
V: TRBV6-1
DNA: TGTGCCAGCAGTCCGGGACAGGGTAGGTCACCCCTCCACTTT
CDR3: CASSPGQGRSPLHF

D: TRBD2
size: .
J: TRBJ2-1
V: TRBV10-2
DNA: TGCGCCAGCGCCGCGGGAGGGTTCAATGAGCAGTTCTTC
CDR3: CASAAGGFNEQFF

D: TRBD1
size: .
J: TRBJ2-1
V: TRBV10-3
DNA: TGTGCCATCAGTGGGACAGGCGGATTAGGGGGGCAGTTCTTC
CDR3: CAISGTGGLGGQFF

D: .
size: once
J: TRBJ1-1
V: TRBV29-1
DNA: TGCAGCGTTGTAGGGAGTAGTGAAGCTTTCTTT
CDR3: CSVVGSSEAFF

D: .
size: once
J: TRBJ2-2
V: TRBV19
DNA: TGTGCCAGTAGTATAGAAGGGGGTGCCGGGGAGCTGTTTTTT
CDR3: CASSIEGGAGELFF

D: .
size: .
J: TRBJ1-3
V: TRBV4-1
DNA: TGCGCCAGCAGCCATGCGGGACGGGGAAACACCATATATTTT
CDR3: CASSHAGRGNTIYF